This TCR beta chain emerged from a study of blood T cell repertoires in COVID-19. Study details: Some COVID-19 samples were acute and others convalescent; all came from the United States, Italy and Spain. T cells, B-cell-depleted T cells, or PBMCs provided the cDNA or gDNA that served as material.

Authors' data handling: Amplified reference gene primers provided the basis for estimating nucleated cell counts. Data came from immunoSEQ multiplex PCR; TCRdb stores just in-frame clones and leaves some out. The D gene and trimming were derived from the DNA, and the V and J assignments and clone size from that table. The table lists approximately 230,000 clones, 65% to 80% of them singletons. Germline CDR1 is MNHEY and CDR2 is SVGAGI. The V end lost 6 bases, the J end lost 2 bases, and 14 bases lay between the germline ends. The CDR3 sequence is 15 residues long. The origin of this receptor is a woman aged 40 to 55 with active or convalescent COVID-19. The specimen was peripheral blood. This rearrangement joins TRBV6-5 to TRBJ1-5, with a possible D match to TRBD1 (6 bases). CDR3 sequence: CASSGEGGGNQPQHF. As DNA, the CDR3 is TGTGCCAGCAGCGGGGAGGGGGGCGGCAATCAGCCCCAGCATTTT.